This T cell receptor beta chain was recorded in a study of regulatory T cells in long-lasting Graves disease. Overall study findings and caveats: Lower TCR diversity characterized persistent Graves' patients relative to newly diagnosed patients.

The germline CDR1 and CDR2 sequences are SGHTA and FQGTGA. The CDR3 is 14 amino acids. V trimming: 6 bases; J trimming: 7 bases; junction bases outside the gene matches: 7. About this clonotype: What it binds is not known.

Investigators prepared the TCR beta libraries by applying iRepertoire HTBI primers and Arm-PCR of CDR3 regions. TCRdb recomputed calls from the multiplex PCR reads with MiXCR, one row per CDR3 protein. The sample holds roughly 420,000 distinct CDR3 sequences, about a sixth seen once. Regarding time point: newly diagnosed GD, antithyroid drugs for less than 3 months. PBMC RNA served as the TCR library source. The patients were enrolled through endocrinology in Xi'an, China. This clonotype was obtained from a female donor with Graves disease. The chain uses TRBV7-3 and TRBJ2-1; 9 nucleotides line up with TRBD2. The specimen comprised peripheral blood mononuclear cells (PBMCs), sampled at new diagnosis, from a patient treated with antithyroid drugs. CDR3: CASSSSGRRNEQFF. The CDR3 DNA reads as TGTGCCAGCAGTTCGAGCGGGAGGAGAAATGAGCAGTTCTTC.